The 15 T cell receptor beta chains below all came from one sample that was sequenced in a study of blood T cell repertoires in COVID-19. Sequencing used immunoSEQ multiplex PCR; TCRdb keeps in-frame clones, though not all of them. The sample has roughly 250,000 clones, around 89% seen once. The sequenced sample consisted of PBMCs or T cells enriched from blood (not recorded which). These receptor sequences come from a man in his forties who had recovered from COVID-19.

This chain uses TRBV27 with TRBJ2-1; D is uncertain. The CDR3 length is 13 residues. The V end was cut by 5 bases, the J end by 6 bases, with 11 bases between. Germline V gives CDR1 MNHEY, CDR2 SMNVEV (reference sequence). The CDR3 region is CASSHLGLNEQFF. In DNA form, the CDR3 reads TGTGCCAGCAGTCATCTAGGTCTCAATGAGCAGTTCTTC.

The chain is built from TRBV3-1 (or the pseudogene TRBV3-2) and TRBJ2-7; 10 nucleotides agree with TRBD2. The V gene's germline CDR1 is LGHDT and CDR2 YNNKEL (reference sequence). Germline trimming cut 0 bases from V and 2 bases from J; bases unmatched to any gene: 4. The CDR3 consists of 16 residues. CDR3 sequence: CASSQERTSGTYEQYF. For the CDR3, the DNA is TGTGCCAGCAGCCAAGAAAGGACTAGCGGTACCTACGAGCAGTACTTC.

The V gene is TRBV5-1, the J gene TRBJ2-7; a possible D gene is TRBD2 (5 bases). The CDR3 length is 14 residues. The V gene's germline CDR1 is SGHRS and CDR2 YFSETQ. The V end lost 0 bases, the J end lost 0 bases, and 7 bases lay between the germline ends. Written as DNA, the CDR3 is TGCGCCAGCAGCTTGGGAGCGGTCTCCTACGAGCAGTACTTC. Translation: CASSLGAVSYEQYF.

This chain's CDR3 is CATSRAGQRGHEQYF. The CDR3 region has the DNA TGTGCCACCAGCAGAGCCGGACAGAGAGGGCACGAGCAGTACTTC. The chain employs TRBV15 and TRBJ2-7; possibly TRBD1 for D (6 bases). The CDR3 has 15 residues. CDR1 LNHNV and CDR2 YYDKDF come from the germline V gene (reference sequence). Trimming left V 1 base short and J 5 bases short, with 15 bases between.

This chain uses TRBV19 with TRBJ1-4, with 8 nucleotides matching TRBD1. This CDR3 region has 14 residues. Germline lookup yields CDR1 LNHDA and CDR2 SQIVND (reference sequence). Losses at the gene ends were 4 bases for V and 7 bases for J; bases not matched to a gene: 5. CDR3 in DNA: TGTGCCAGTAGTAAGGACAGGGAGAGTGAAAAACTGTTTTTT. It is translated as CASSKDRESEKLFF.

This chain connects TRBV7-9 to TRBJ2-7; possible D gene TRBD1, 6 bases. V shed 3 bases and J shed 3 bases, with 15 bases lying between them. CDR1 and CDR2 from the germline V gene are SEHNR and FQNEAQ (reference sequence). This CDR3 is built from 15 residues. The CDR3 coding sequence is TGTGCCAGCAGCTTTTTCAGGGGAAGTCTCTACGAGCAGTACTTC. Translation gives CASSFFRGSLYEQYF. Based on the CDR3 plus reference TRBV7-9 and TRBJ2-7, the full variable domain is DTGVSQNPRHKITKRGQNVTFRCDPISEHNRLYWYRQTLGQGPEFLTYFQNEAQLEKSRLLSDRFSAERPKGSFSTLEIQRTEQGDSAMYLCASSFFRGSLYEQYFGPGTRLTVT.

This clone was observed a single time. The chain couples TRBV24-1 to TRBJ2-2; maybe TRBD1 (6 bases). V was cut by 5 bases and J by 2 bases, with 11 bases left in between. This CDR3 is 15 amino acids long. Germline V CDR1 and CDR2: KGHDR, SFDVKD. In DNA form, the CDR3 reads TGTGCCACCAGTGGACAGGAGGCTAACACCGGGGAGCTGTTTTTT. Translating gives CATSGQEANTGELFF.

The chain carries TRBV9 and TRBJ2-3; maybe TRBD1 (5 bases). CDR1 and CDR2 from the germline V gene are SGDLS and YYNGEE. The V gene lost 0 bases and the J gene lost 1 base, with 12 bases spanning the gap. The CDR3 has 16 amino acids. This CDR3 reads CASSVAGASGTDTQYF. The CDR3 DNA sequence: TGTGCCAGCAGCGTAGCTGGGGCATCAGGCACAGATACGCAGTATTTT.

The DNA for the CDR3 is TGTGCCAGCAGACAGACCAGGGACTATGGCTACACCTTC. It yields the protein CASRQTRDYGYTF. The J gene is TRBJ1-2, the V gene TRBV6-5; a weak D match, TRBD1 (5 bases). The CDR3 covers 13 residues. CDR1 and CDR2 from the germline V gene are MNHEY and SVGAGI. The V and J ends lost 6 bases and 3 bases respectively, with 11 bases between them.

This sequence joins TRBV5-1 and TRBJ1-2, with 7 bases that match TRBD1. Germline-derived CDR1 and CDR2 are SGHRS and YFSETQ. V trimming: 7 bases; J trimming: 3 bases; junction bases outside the gene matches: 3. The CDR3 contains 12 residues. The CDR3 region is CASGGTDYGYTF. The CDR3, as DNA: TGCGCCAGCGGAGGGACAGACTATGGCTACACCTTC.

This clone was detected only a few times. The chain carries TRBV2 and TRBJ1-3, with 8 nucleotides matching TRBD1. V was pared by 3 bases and J by 4 bases, with 8 bases of the junction left unmatched. Germline assignment: CDR1 SNHLY and CDR2 FYNNEI. The CDR3 runs 16 residues. The CDR3 loop reads CASSDYQGAQGNTIYF. In DNA, the CDR3 is TGTGCCAGCAGTGATTATCAGGGGGCGCAGGGAAACACCATATATTTT.

The chain links TRBV11-2 to TRBJ2-3; 11 nucleotides line up with TRBD2. This CDR3 is 16 amino acids long. The V and J ends lost 3 bases and 0 bases, in that order; junction bases with no gene match: 2. CDR1 and CDR2 (germline): SGHAT, FQNNGV. The chain's CDR3 is CASSFIAGGSTDTQYF. The DNA for the CDR3 is TGTGCCAGCAGCTTTATAGCGGGAGGGAGCACAGATACGCAGTATTTT. Based on the CDR3 plus reference TRBV11-2 and TRBJ2-3, the full variable domain is EAGVAQSPRYKIIEKRQSVAFWCNPISGHATLYWYQQILGQGPKLLIQFQNNGVVDDSQLPKDRFSAERLKGVDSTLKIQPAKLEDSAVYLCASSFIAGGSTDTQYFGPGTRLTVL.

J is TRBJ1-1 and V is TRBV18; D is perhaps TRBD1 (5 bases). The CDR3 length is 15 residues. V lost 2 bases and J lost 0, with 10 bases in between. Germline CDR1 KGHSH, CDR2 LQKENI. Written as DNA, the CDR3 is TGTGCCAGCTCACCAGGGGCAGGGATGAACACTGAAGCTTTCTTT. This codes for CASSPGAGMNTEAFF.

V and J are TRBV5-6 and TRBJ1-5, with a weak D call TRBD1 (5 bases). V gave up 1 base and J gave up 0 bases, with 11 bases separating them. Germline V gene data show CDR1 as SGHDT and CDR2 as YYEEEE. This CDR3 has 16 amino acids. The CDR3 coding sequence is TGTGCCAGCAGCTTGCAGGGAAGGATTAGCAATCAGCCCCAGCATTTT. It translates to CASSLQGRISNQPQHF.

Written as DNA, the CDR3 is TGTGCCAGCAGCTTACCAAGAATTGTGAGGGCCGAGACTACAAGCTACAATGAGCAGTTCTTC. This translates into CASSLPRIVRAETTSYNEQFF. The gene calls are TRBV13 and TRBJ2-1, with D possibly being TRBD2 (5 bases). CDR1 is PRHDT and CDR2 is FYEKMQ in the germline V gene (reference sequence). This CDR3 is built from 21 residues. Trimming removed 2 bases at V and 3 bases at J, with 29 bases between. Looking up the rest from reference TRBV13 and TRBJ2-1 gives the full variable domain: AAGVIQSPRHLIKEKRETATLKCYPIPRHDTVYWYQQGPGQDPQFLISFYEKMQSDKGSIPDRFSAQQFSDYHSELNMSSLELGDSALYFCASSLPRIVRAETTSYNEQFFGPGTRLTVL.